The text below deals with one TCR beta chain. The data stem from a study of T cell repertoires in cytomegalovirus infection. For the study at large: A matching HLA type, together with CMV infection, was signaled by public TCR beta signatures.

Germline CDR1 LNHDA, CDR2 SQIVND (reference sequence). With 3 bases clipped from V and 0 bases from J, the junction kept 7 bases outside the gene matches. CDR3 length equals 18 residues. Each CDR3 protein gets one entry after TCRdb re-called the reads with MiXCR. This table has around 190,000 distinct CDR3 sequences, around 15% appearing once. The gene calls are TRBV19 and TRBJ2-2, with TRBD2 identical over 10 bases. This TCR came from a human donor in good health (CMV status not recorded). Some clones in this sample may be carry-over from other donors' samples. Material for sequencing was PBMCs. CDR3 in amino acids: CASSICRLAGSNTGELFF. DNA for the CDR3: TGTGCCAGTAGTATTTGTCGACTAGCGGGTTCGAACACCGGGGAGCTGTTTTTT.